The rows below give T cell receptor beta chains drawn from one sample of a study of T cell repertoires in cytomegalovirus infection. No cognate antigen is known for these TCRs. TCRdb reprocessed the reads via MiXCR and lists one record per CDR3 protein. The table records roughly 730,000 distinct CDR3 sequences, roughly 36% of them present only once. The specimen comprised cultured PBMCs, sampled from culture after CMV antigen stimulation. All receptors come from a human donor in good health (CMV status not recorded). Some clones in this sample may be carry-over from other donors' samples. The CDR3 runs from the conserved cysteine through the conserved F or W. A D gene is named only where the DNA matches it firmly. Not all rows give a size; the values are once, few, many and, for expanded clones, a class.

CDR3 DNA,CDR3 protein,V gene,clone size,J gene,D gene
TGTGCCAGCATGATGGGGGAAACAGGGGTGAACACTGAAGCTTTCTTT,CASMMGETGVNTEAFF,TRBV7-8,-,TRBJ1-1,TRBD1
TGTGCCAGCACCGGCGGGGGGCCTCTGAGCACAGATACGCAGTATTTT,CASTGGGPLSTDTQYF,TRBV2,-,TRBJ2-3,TRBD2
TGTGCCAGCTCTCTCGATGACCCCACGCAGTATTTT,CASSLDDPTQYF,TRBV18,-,TRBJ2-3,-
TGTGCCAGCAGCTCCAACAGGGGGACCCTGGAGACCCAGTACTTC,CASSSNRGTLETQYF,TRBV7-9,few,TRBJ2-5,TRBD1
TGCGCCAGCAGCTATTCAACCGGGATCAGGTCTGGGGCCAACGTCCTGACTTTC,CASSYSTGIRSGANVLTF,TRBV5-1,-,TRBJ2-6,-
TGTGCCAGCGGGGCAGGGGTAACAGATACGCAGTATTTT,CASGAGVTDTQYF,TRBV28,few,TRBJ2-3,-
TGTGCCAGCAGCCCTTCAAGGGCAGGTACCAACACTGAAGCTTTCTTT,CASSPSRAGTNTEAFF,TRBV25-1,-,TRBJ1-1,-
TGTGCCAGCAGCCCCAGTCCTAGCTTCGGGTCGAAAGATACGCAGTATTTT,CASSPSPSFGSKDTQYF,TRBV7-8,-,TRBJ2-3,-
TGCGCCAGCGCCCAACTTGTGTGGGGGAACACTGAAGCTTTCTTT,CASAQLVWGNTEAFF,TRBV4-1,few,TRBJ1-1,-
TGTGCCAGCTTAGGGCGGGTAAACTCCTACGAGCAGTACTTC,CASLGRVNSYEQYF,TRBV2,-,TRBJ2-7,-
TGTGCCAGCAGCTTAGTAGTGGGAGACCAAGAGACCCAGTACTTC,CASSLVVGDQETQYF,TRBV7-2,many,TRBJ2-5,-
TGTGCCAGCAGCTCCCTAGCGGCGTTCGAGCAGTACTTC,CASSSLAAFEQYF,TRBV7-2,-,TRBJ2-7,TRBD2
TGTGCCAGCAGCGCCGCCGGGGGAGAAAAACTGTTTTTT,CASSAAGGEKLFF,TRBV7-6,few,TRBJ1-4,-
TGTGCCAGCACCGGGCAAGAGGGCTACGAGCAGTACTTC,CASTGQEGYEQYF,TRBV2,few,TRBJ2-7,-
TGTGCCAGCAGCCGAAAACATGGGGGGACTAGCGGGAGGGCGTTTGGGGCCAACGTCCTGACTTTC,CASSRKHGGTSGRAFGANVLTF,TRBV7-2,many,TRBJ2-6,TRBD2
TGTGCCAGCAGCTTAGACCCCAGGGTTTACGAGCAGTACTTC,CASSLDPRVYEQYF,TRBV7-2,few,TRBJ2-7,-
TGTGCCAGCATCTTAGAGCTAGGGCAGACAAACGGCTACACCTTC,CASILELGQTNGYTF,TRBV2,-,TRBJ1-2,-
TGTGCCAGCAGCTTAGCTGGACCGGGGGTCGAGCAGTACTTC,CASSLAGPGVEQYF,TRBV7-2,-,TRBJ2-7,-
TGTGCCAGCAGTTTGATTTTGAACACTGAAGCTTTCTTT,CASSLILNTEAFF,TRBV12-3/TRBV12-4,few,TRBJ1-1,-
TGCAGTGCTGAGGACCAAGCGGATGAGCAGTTCTTC,CSAEDQADEQFF,TRBV20-1,-,TRBJ2-1,-
TGTGCCAGTAGTAGGCTAGAGGACGATGAGCAGTTCTTC,CASSRLEDDEQFF,TRBV19,many,TRBJ2-1,-
TGTGCCAGCAGTGAAGCGGGCCAGGATTCACCCCTCCACTTT,CASSEAGQDSPLHF,TRBV6-1,-,TRBJ1-6,-
TGTGCCAGCAGTGAAGAAGGGATCTACAATTCACCCCTCCACTTT,CASSEEGIYNSPLHF,TRBV6-2/TRBV6-3,-,TRBJ1-6,-
TGTGCCAGCAGCCTAGGTAGTGGCGGGTACTACGAGCAGTACTTC,CASSLGSGGYYEQYF,TRBV7-2,-,TRBJ2-7,-
TGTGCCAGCAGCCCTCGGAACGGTCCCTCCTACAATGAGCAGTTCTTC,CASSPRNGPSYNEQFF,TRBV7-9,many,TRBJ2-1,-
TGTGCCTCGCGCGCGGGACTAGCGGGACGGAGGGAGTACTTC,CASRAGLAGRREYF,TRBV7-2,many,TRBJ2-7,TRBD2
TGTGCCAGCAGCGCTTTGTCTGATACGCAGTATTTT,CASSALSDTQYF,TRBV3-1,-,TRBJ2-3,-
TGCGCCAGCAGCCAAGGGCAGGAGCAGTTCTTC,CASSQGQEQFF,TRBV4-3,-,TRBJ2-1,-
TGTGCCAGCAGCTTAAGCATCGGGCGTGGTCAAGAGACCCAGTACTTC,CASSLSIGRGQETQYF,TRBV7-2,many,TRBJ2-5,-
TGTGCCAGCAGCTTACTCGGCCCATCTGAAGCTTTCTTT,CASSLLGPSEAFF,TRBV7-9,-,TRBJ1-1,-
TGCAGTGGGAAGTTTGGGGCCAACGTCCTGACTTTC,CSGKFGANVLTF,TRBV20-1,-,TRBJ2-6,-
TGTGCCATCAGTGAGCCCTCTAGCGGGAGTGGAGAGACCCAGTACTTC,CAISEPSSGSGETQYF,TRBV10-3,few,TRBJ2-5,TRBD2
TGTGCCAGCAGCTTGGATACTAGCGGGCGCTACGAGCAGTACTTC,CASSLDTSGRYEQYF,TRBV5-4,-,TRBJ2-7,TRBD2
TGTGCCAGCAGTTACTCCAACAGGGGGGATTCACCCCTCCACTTT,CASSYSNRGDSPLHF,TRBV6-5,-,TRBJ1-6,TRBD1
TGTGCCAGCAGCGGACAGATTACGAACACTGAAGCTTTCTTT,CASSGQITNTEAFF,TRBV7-9,few,TRBJ1-1,-
TGCAGCGTTGCTCCACCTGGGACTAGCGGGAGGTACGAGCAGTACTTC,CSVAPPGTSGRYEQYF,TRBV29-1,-,TRBJ2-7,TRBD2
TGTGCCAGCAGCCCCGGGGGTAGTACTGAAGCTTTCTTT,CASSPGGSTEAFF,TRBV12-3/TRBV12-4,many,TRBJ1-1,-
TGTGCCAGCATCTGGGGGATGCGGGGCCCAATTAGCACAGATACGCAGTATTTT,CASIWGMRGPISTDTQYF,TRBV5-5,-,TRBJ2-3,-
TGTGCCAGCCGAACGGAAACAGGGGCCGATGGCTACACCTTC,CASRTETGADGYTF,TRBV6-5,-,TRBJ1-2,TRBD1
TGTGCCAGCAGTGAAGCAGGGGCAGGGAGTGAAAAACTGTTTTTT,CASSEAGAGSEKLFF,TRBV25-1,few,TRBJ1-4,-
TGTGCCAGCAGCCTCAGGGGGACCCTCGGAGATTCACCCCTCCACTTT,CASSLRGTLGDSPLHF,TRBV3-1,few,TRBJ1-6,TRBD1
TGTGCCAGCAGTTACTTAATTCAGGGTGCTGAGCAGTTCTTC,CASSYLIQGAEQFF,TRBV6-2/TRBV6-3,-,TRBJ2-1,-
TGCAGTGTCCGGACTAGTGGAAGGGAGACCCAGTACTTC,CSVRTSGRETQYF,TRBV20-1,-,TRBJ2-5,TRBD2
TGTGCCAGCAGTGGAGGGGCGAACACCGGGGAGCTGTTTTTT,CASSGGANTGELFF,TRBV6-1,-,TRBJ2-2,-
TGTGCCAGCAGTTTAATGGAGAACACTGAAGCTTTCTTT,CASSLMENTEAFF,TRBV12-3/TRBV12-4,many,TRBJ1-1,-
TGTGCCAGCAGCTCCGAAGCGGGGGAGCCTCGCTCCTACGAGCAGTACTTC,CASSSEAGEPRSYEQYF,TRBV7-9,-,TRBJ2-7,TRBD2
TGTGCCAGCAGCTTCTTTAGCGGAAGCTCCTACAATGAGCAGTTCTTC,CASSFFSGSSYNEQFF,TRBV11-2,-,TRBJ2-1,-
TGTGCCAGCAGCCAAGTGACTAGCGGGGGACCCCAAGAGACCCAGTACTTC,CASSQVTSGGPQETQYF,TRBV4-2,few,TRBJ2-5,TRBD2
TGTGCCAGCAGCAACCGGTGGACAAGGTCCTCGGGGGGTGAAAAACTGTTTTTT,CASSNRWTRSSGGEKLFF,TRBV5-6,few,TRBJ1-4,-
TGTGCCAGCAGCCTACTCATTCCTAGCGAGGGGAGCACAGATACGCAGTATTTT,CASSLLIPSEGSTDTQYF,TRBV28,-,TRBJ2-3,-
TGTGCCAGTAGTCCTACCTCAAGTGGCTACACCTTC,CASSPTSSGYTF,TRBV19,-,TRBJ1-2,-